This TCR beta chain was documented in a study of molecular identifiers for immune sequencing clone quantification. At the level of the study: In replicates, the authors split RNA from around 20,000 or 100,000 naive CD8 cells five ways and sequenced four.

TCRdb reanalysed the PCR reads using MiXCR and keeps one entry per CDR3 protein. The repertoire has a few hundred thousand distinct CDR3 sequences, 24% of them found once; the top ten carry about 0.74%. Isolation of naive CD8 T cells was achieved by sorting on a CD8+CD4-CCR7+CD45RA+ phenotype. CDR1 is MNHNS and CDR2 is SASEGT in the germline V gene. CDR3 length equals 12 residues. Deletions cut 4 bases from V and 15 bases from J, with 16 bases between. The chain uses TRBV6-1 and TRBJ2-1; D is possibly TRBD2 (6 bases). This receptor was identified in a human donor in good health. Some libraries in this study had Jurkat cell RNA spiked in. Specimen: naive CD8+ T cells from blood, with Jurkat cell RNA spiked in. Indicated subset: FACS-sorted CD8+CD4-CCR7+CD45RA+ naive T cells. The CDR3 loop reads CASSGGGPGGFF. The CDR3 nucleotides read TGTGCCAGCAGTGGGGGTGGTCCCGGGGGGTTCTTC.